The T cell receptor (beta chain) under discussion was sequenced for a study of blood T cell repertoires in COVID-19. Study-level information: The samples span acute and convalescent COVID-19 from the United States, Italy and Spain.

As processed by the authors: The authors estimated nucleated cell counts from reference gene primer amplification. The data were produced by immunoSEQ multiplex PCR, yet TCRdb's version contains in-frame clones alone and is incomplete. V, J and clone size are taken as reported in that table, and D and trimming were inferred from the DNA itself. This sample carries about 200,000 clones, around 83% of them seen once, and the ten largest clones take 8% to 10%. The table lists this clone with a few counts. V lost 3 bases and J lost 6; bases outside the gene matches: 23. The germline gives CDR1 LNHDA, CDR2 SQIVND (reference sequence). CDR3 length: 20 amino acids.

This sequence originates from a woman between 50 and 59 years old with acute or convalescent COVID-19. The specimen sequenced was peripheral blood. This chain links TRBV19 with TRBJ2-1, with 7 bases that match TRBD2. In nucleotides, the CDR3 is TGTGCCAGTAGTATTTTTAGCTCCTCTAGCGGTTCTTCCTGGGGCAATGAGCAGTTCTTC. This gives the protein CASSIFSSSSGSSWGNEQFF.